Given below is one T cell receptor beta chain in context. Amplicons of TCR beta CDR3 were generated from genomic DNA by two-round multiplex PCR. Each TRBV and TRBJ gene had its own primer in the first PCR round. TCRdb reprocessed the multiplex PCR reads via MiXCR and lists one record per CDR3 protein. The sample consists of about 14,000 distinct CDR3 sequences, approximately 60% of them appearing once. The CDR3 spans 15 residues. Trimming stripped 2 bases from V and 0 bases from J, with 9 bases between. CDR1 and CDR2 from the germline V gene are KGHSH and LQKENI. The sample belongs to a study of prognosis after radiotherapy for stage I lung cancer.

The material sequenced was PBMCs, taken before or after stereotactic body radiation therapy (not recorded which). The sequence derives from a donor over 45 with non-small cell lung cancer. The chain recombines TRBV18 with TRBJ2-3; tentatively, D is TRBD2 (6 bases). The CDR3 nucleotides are TGTGCCAGCTCACCATGGGCGGGAAGCACAGATACGCAGTATTTT. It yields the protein CASSPWAGSTDTQYF.